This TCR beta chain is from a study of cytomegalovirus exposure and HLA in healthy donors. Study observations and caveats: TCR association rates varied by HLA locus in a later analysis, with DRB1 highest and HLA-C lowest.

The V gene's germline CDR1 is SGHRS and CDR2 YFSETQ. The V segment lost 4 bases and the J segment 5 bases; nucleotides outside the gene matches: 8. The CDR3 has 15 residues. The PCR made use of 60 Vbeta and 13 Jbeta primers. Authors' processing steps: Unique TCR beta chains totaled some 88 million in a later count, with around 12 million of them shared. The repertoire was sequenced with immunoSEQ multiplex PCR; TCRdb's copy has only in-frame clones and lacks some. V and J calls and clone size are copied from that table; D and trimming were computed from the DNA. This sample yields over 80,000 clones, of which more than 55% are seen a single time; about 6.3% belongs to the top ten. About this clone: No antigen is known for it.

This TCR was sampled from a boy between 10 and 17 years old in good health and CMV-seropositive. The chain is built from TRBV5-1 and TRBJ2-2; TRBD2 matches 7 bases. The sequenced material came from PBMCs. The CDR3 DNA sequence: TGCGCCAGCAGCGGTCAGGCGGGGGAGACCGGGGAGCTGTTTTTT. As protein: CASSGQAGETGELFF.